This T cell receptor beta chain was documented in a study of molecular identifiers for immune sequencing clone quantification. Whole-study findings and limits: Among effectors, clones above 20 RNA copies held over 98% of molecules; among naive cells, under 1%. Spiked Jurkat TCR RNA equivalent to one cell reportedly surfaced among under 1.1 million naive cells.

TCRdb redid the calling of the PCR reads with MiXCR, one entry per CDR3 protein. The sample has about 8,300 distinct CDR3 sequences; 33% are singletons. Between about 18,000 and 1,100,000 sorted cells, with 10%, 30% or 50% RNA, yielded naive CD8 libraries. To note about this clonotype: What it binds is unknown.

V shed 3 bases and J shed 7 bases, with 13 bases lying between them. The CDR3 has 14 residues. The germline V gene encodes CDR1 LNHDA and CDR2 SQIVND (reference sequence). The gene calls are TRBV19 and TRBJ1-5; D is perhaps TRBD1 (5 bases). This TCR derives from a human donor in good health. Some libraries in this study had Jurkat cell RNA spiked in. Sequencing used naive CD8+ T cells from blood, with Jurkat cell RNA spiked in. Subset denoted: FACS-sorted CD8+CD4-CCR7+CD45RA+ naive T cells. The CDR3 loop is CASSIWDQAQPQHF. The CDR3 nucleotides are TGTGCCAGTAGTATTTGGGACCAAGCCCAGCCCCAGCATTTT.